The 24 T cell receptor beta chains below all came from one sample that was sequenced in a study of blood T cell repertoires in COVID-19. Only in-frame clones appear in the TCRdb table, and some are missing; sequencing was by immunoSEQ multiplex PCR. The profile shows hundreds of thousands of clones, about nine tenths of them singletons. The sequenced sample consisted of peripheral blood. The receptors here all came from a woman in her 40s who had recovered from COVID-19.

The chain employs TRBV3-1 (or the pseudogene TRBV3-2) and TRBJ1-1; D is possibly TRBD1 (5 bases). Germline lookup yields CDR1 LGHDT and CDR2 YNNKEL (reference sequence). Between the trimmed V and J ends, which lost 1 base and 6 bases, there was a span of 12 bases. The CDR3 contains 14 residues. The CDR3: CASSQAGGAAEAFF. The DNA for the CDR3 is TGTGCCAGCAGCCAAGCCGGTGGGGCTGCTGAAGCTTTCTTT.

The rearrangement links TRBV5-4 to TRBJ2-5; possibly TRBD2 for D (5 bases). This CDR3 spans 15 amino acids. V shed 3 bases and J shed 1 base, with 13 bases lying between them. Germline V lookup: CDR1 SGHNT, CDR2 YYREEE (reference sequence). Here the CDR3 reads CASSSDFQVQETQYF. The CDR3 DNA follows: TGTGCCAGCAGCTCGGACTTTCAGGTCCAAGAGACCCAGTACTTC.

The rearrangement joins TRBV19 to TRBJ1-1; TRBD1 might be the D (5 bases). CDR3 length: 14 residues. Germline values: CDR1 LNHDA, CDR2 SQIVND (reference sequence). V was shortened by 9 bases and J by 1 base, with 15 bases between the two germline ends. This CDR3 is CASHLRGSNTEAFF. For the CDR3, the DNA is TGTGCCAGCCACCTTAGGGGATCGAACACTGAAGCTTTCTTT.

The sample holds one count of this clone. CDR3 nucleotides: TGTGCCAGCACCAAGGGGGGGGACGCAGGACACGAGCAGTACTTC. Its protein product is CASTKGGDAGHEQYF. The genes are TRBV9 and TRBJ2-7, with D perhaps TRBD2 (7 bases). The length of the CDR3 is 15 residues. V was pared by 6 bases and J by 5 bases, with 21 bases between. CDR1 is SGDLS, CDR2 YYNGEE, per germline.

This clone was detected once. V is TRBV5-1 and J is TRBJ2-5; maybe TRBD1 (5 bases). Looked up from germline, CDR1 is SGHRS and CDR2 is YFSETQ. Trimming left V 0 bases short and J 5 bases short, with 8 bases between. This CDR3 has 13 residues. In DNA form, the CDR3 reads TGCGCCAGCAGCTTGGCAGGGTACGAGACCCAGTACTTC. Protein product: CASSLAGYETQYF. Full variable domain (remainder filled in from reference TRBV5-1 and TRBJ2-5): KAGVTQTPRYLIKTRGQQVTLSCSPISGHRSVSWYQQTPGQGLQFLFEYFSETQRNKGNFPGRFSGRQFSNSRSEMNVSTLELGDSALYLCASSLAGYETQYFGPGTRLLVL.

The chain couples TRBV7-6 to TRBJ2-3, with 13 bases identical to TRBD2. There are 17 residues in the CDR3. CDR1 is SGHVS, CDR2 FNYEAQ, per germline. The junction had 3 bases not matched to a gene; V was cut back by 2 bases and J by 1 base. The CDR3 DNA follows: TGTGCCAGCAGCTTAACTAGCGGGGGGGCCCGCACAGATACGCAGTATTTT. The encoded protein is CASSLTSGGARTDTQYF.

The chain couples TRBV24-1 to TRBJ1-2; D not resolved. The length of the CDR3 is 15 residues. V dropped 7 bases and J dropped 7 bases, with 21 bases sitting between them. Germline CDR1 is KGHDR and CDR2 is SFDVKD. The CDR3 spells CATREPLEKSGGYTF. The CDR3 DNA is TGTGCCACCAGAGAGCCGTTAGAGAAGAGTGGTGGCTACACCTTC.

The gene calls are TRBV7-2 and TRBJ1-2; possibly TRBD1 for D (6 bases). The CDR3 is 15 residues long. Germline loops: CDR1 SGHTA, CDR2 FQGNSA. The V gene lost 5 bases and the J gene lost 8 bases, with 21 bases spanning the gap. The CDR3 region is CASSPRPGTSPGYTF. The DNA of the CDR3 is TGTGCCAGCAGCCCTCGTCCCGGGACATCGCCCGGCTACACCTTC. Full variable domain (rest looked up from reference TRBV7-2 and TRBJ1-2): GAGVSQSPSNKVTEKGKDVELRCDPISGHTALYWYRQSLGQGLEFLIYFQGNSAPDKSGLPSDRFSAERTGGSVSTLTIQRTQQEDSAVYLCASSPRPGTSPGYTFGSGTRLTVV.

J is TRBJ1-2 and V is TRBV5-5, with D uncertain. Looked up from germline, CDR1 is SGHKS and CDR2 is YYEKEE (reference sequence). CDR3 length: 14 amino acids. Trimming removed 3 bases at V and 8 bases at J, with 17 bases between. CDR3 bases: TGTGCCAGCAGCTCGCAACCGCATGAGTGGGGCTACACCTTC. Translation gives CASSSQPHEWGYTF.

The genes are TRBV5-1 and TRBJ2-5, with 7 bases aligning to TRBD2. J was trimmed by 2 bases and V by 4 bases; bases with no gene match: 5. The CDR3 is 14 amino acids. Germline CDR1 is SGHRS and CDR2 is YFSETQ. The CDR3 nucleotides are TGCGCCAGCAGCAAGCCGGGACTACAAGAGACCCAGTACTTC. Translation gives CASSKPGLQETQYF. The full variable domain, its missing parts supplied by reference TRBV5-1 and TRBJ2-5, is KAGVTQTPRYLIKTRGQQVTLSCSPISGHRSVSWYQQTPGQGLQFLFEYFSETQRNKGNFPGRFSGRQFSNSRSEMNVSTLELGDSALYLCASSKPGLQETQYFGPGTRLLVL.

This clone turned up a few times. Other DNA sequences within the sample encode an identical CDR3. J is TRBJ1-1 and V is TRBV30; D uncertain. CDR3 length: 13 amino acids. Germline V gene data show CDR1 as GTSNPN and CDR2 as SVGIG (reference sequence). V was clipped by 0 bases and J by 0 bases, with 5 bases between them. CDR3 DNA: TGTGCCTGGAGTGTTTCGGTGAACACTGAAGCTTTCTTT. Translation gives CAWSVSVNTEAFF.

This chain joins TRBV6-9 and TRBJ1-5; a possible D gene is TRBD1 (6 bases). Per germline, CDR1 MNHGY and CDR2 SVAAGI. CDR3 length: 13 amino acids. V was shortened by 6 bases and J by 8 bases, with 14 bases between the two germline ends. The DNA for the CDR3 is TGTGCCAGCAGGCACAGGGCCCCGGAGCCCCAGCATTTT. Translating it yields CASRHRAPEPQHF.

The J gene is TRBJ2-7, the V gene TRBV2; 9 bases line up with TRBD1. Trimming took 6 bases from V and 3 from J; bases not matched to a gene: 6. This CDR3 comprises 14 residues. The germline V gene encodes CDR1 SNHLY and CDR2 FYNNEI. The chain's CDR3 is CASRTTGGYYEQYF. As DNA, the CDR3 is TGTGCCAGCAGGACGACAGGGGGGTACTACGAGCAGTACTTC.

For the CDR3, the DNA is TGTGCCAGCAGCCAAAGGGTAGCGGGAGCAGGCGATACGCAGTATTTT. It codes for CASSQRVAGAGDTQYF. The chain combines TRBV11-3 with TRBJ2-3; 9 nucleotides align to TRBD2. The trim removed 5 bases at V and 6 bases at J, leaving 12 bases unmatched. Per germline, CDR1 SGHNT and CDR2 YENEEA. This CDR3 has 16 residues. The full variable domain, with the rest looked up from reference TRBV11-3 and TRBJ2-3, is EAGVVQSPRYKIIEKKQPVAFWCNPISGHNTLYWYLQNLGQGPELLIRYENEEAVDDSQLPKDRFSAERLKGVDSTLKIQPAELGDSAVYLCASSQRVAGAGDTQYFGPGTRLTVL.

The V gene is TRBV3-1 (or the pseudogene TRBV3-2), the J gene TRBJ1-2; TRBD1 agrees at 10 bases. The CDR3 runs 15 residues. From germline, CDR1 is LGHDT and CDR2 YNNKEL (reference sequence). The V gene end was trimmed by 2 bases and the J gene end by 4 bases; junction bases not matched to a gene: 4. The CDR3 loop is CASSQPGTGAYGYTF. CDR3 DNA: TGTGCCAGCAGCCAACCGGGGACAGGGGCCTATGGCTACACCTTC.

CDR3 DNA sequence: TGTGCCAGCAGCCAAGATTACGGGGAGCTGTTTTTT. Translation: CASSQDYGELFF. The chain has TRBV3-1 (or the pseudogene TRBV3-2) and TRBJ2-2; D is undetermined. V lost 0 bases and J lost 7, with 3 bases in between. The CDR3 covers 12 residues. Germline lookup yields CDR1 LGHDT and CDR2 YNNKEL (reference sequence).

The CDR3 is CASGLPGTGVTEAFF. CDR3 DNA sequence: TGTGCTAGTGGTTTGCCCGGGACAGGGGTCACTGAAGCTTTCTTT. The J gene is TRBJ1-1, the V gene TRBV12-5; the match to TRBD1 covers 10 bases. Trimming removed 2 bases from V and 4 bases from J; junction bases left unmatched: 4. Germline CDR1 LGHNT, CDR2 FRNRAP. The CDR3 covers 15 residues.

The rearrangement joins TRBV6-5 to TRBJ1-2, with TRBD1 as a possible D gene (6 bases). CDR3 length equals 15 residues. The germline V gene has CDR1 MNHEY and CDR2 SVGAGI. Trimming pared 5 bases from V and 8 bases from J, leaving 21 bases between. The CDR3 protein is CASSKVEDSSRGYTF. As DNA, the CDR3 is TGTGCCAGCAGTAAGGTGGAGGACAGCTCAAGAGGCTACACCTTC.

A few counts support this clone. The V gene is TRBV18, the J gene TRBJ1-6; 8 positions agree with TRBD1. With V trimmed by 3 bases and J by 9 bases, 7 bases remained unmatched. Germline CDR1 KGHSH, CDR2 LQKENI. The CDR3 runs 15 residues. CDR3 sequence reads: CASSPGQESLSPLHF. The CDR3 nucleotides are TGTGCCAGCTCACCGGGACAGGAGAGCCTTTCACCCCTCCACTTT.

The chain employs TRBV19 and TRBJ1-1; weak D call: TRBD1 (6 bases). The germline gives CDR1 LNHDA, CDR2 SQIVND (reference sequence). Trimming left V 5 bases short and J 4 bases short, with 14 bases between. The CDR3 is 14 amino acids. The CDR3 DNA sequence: TGTGCCAGTAGTGTGCGGGGGGCGGGCACTGAAGCTTTCTTT. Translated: CASSVRGAGTEAFF.

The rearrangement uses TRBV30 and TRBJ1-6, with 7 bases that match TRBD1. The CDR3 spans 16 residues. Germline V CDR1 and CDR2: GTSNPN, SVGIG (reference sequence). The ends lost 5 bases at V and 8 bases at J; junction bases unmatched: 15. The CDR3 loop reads CAWGAVGGDIYSPLHF. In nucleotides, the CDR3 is TGTGCCTGGGGCGCGGTAGGGGGCGATATTTATTCACCCCTCCACTTT.

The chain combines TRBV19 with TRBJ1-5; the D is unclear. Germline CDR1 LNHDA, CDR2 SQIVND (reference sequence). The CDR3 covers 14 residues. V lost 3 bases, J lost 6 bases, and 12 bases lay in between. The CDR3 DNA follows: TGTGCCAGTAGTATGATGGAGGTTTTTCAGCCCCAGCATTTT. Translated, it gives CASSMMEVFQPQHF.

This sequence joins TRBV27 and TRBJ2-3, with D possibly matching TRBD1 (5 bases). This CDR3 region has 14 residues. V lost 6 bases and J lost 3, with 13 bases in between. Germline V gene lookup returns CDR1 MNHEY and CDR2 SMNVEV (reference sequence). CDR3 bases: TGTGCCAGCAGCATTAACGCAGGGACAGATACGCAGTATTTT. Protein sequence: CASSINAGTDTQYF.

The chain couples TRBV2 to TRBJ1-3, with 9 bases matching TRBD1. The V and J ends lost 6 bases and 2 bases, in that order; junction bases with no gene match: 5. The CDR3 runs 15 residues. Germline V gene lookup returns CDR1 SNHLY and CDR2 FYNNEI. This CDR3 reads CASRAQGATGNTIYF. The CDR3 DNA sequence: TGTGCCAGCAGAGCACAGGGGGCCACTGGAAACACCATATATTTT.